This passage covers 27 T cell receptor beta chains from one sample sequenced in a study of identical twins. Each CDR3 protein is one row after TCRdb ran MiXCR on the 5' RACE reads. The top ten clones hold 0.75% to 0.95% of a sample with about 520,000 distinct CDR3 sequences, 20% to 25% of them seen once. The same sample was also studied in work on T cells expressing NK-cell markers.

The source material was CD4+ T cells sorted from blood. The source of these receptors is a woman aged 18 to 35 in good health.

The CDR3 region has the DNA TGCAGTGCTGAGGGACAAACCTACGAGCAGTACTTC. Protein sequence: CSAEGQTYEQYF. The chain combines TRBV20-1 with TRBJ2-7, with D perhaps matching TRBD1 (6 bases). Trimming stripped 5 bases from V and 2 bases from J, with 10 bases between. This CDR3 has 12 residues. From germline, CDR1 is DFQATT and CDR2 SNEGSKA (reference sequence).

The V call is TRBV5-1, the J call TRBJ2-7; TRBD2 might be the D (5 bases). Trimming pared 4 bases from V and 6 bases from J, leaving 14 bases between. CDR3 size: 13 residues. Germline values: CDR1 SGHRS, CDR2 YFSETQ. The CDR3 here is CASSVPEASEQYF. CDR3 in DNA: TGCGCCAGCAGCGTCCCGGAGGCTTCCGAGCAGTACTTC.

This chain connects TRBV27 to TRBJ1-4; no clear D. Trimming stripped 7 bases from V and 5 bases from J, with 2 bases between. CDR1 is MNHEY and CDR2 is SMNVEV in the germline V gene (reference sequence). The CDR3 contains 10 residues. CDR3 residues: CASINEKLFF. Written as DNA, the CDR3 is TGTGCCAGCATCAATGAAAAACTGTTTTTT. The complete variable domain, with remaining parts taken from reference TRBV27 and TRBJ1-4, reads EAQVTQNPRYLITVTGKKLTVTCSQNMNHEYMSWYRQDPGLGLRQIYYSMNVEVTDKGDVPEGYKVSRKEKRNFPLILESPSPNQTSLYFCASINEKLFFGSGTQLSVL.

Only a few counts were recorded for this clonotype. The chain recombines TRBV5-1 with TRBJ2-2; D gene uncertain. CDR3 length: 14 residues. V lost 4 bases and J 3 bases, leaving 10 bases between the germline ends. Germline CDR1 and CDR2: SGHRS and YFSETQ. CDR3 DNA: TGCGCCAGCAGCCCTGGCCCGGACACCGGGGAGCTGTTTTTT. Its protein product is CASSPGPDTGELFF.

The chain links TRBV2 to TRBJ2-4; TRBD2 matches 11 bases. V lost 6 bases, J lost 6 bases, and 10 bases stayed unmatched. CDR3 length: 16 amino acids. In germline, CDR1 is SNHLY, CDR2 FYNNEI. The CDR3, as DNA: TGTGCCAGCAGCGAGGGACTAGCGGAGGGGAGAAACATTCAGTACTTC. Protein: CASSEGLAEGRNIQYF. Full variable domain (rest looked up from reference TRBV2 and TRBJ2-4): EPEVTQTPSHQVTQMGQEVILRCVPISNHLYFYWYRQILGQKVEFLVSFYNNEISEKSEIFDDQFSVERPDGSNFTLKIRSTKLEDSAMYFCASSEGLAEGRNIQYFGAGTRLSVL.

The sample holds a few counts of this clonotype. The rearrangement uses TRBV12-3 or TRBV12-4 and TRBJ1-1, with D unresolved. V gave up 6 bases and J gave up 9 bases, with 17 bases separating them. The length of the CDR3 is 13 residues. The CDR3 bases are TGTGCCAGCAGCCAACTCGACCTCTCTCAAGCTTTCTTT. This sequence encodes CASSQLDLSQAFF.

The rearrangement uses TRBV12-3 or TRBV12-4 and TRBJ2-2, with D perhaps TRBD2 (6 bases). The V end lost 7 bases, the J end lost 8 bases, and 17 bases lay between the germline ends. The CDR3 is 14 residues long. The CDR3, as DNA: TGTGCCAGCACTTCAGGCGGGGTTCCGGGGGAGCTGTTTTTT. Translating gives CASTSGGVPGELFF.

The gene calls are TRBV20-1 and TRBJ2-3; D is uncertain. With 2 bases removed from V and 1 base from J, the gap between germline ends came to 10 bases. Germline CDR1 and CDR2: DFQATT and SNEGSKA (reference sequence). CDR3 length equals 14 residues. The CDR3 DNA is TGCAGTGCTAGAACGGGCCTTGGCACAGATACGCAGTATTTT. Encoded protein: CSARTGLGTDTQYF.

V gene TRBV10-3 combines with J gene TRBJ2-2, with D possibly being TRBD1 (5 bases). CDR1 ENHRY and CDR2 SYGVKD come from the germline V gene. The CDR3 length is 12 residues. Trimming took 8 bases from V and 1 from J, leaving 5 bases between them. The CDR3, as DNA: TGTGCCATCCAGGGGAACACCGGGGAGCTGTTTTTT. Amino acid sequence: CAIQGNTGELFF.

This clonotype showed up just a few times. The chain uses TRBV20-1 and TRBJ2-7, with 8 bases aligning to TRBD2. The V gene end was trimmed by 6 bases and the J gene end by 3 bases; junction bases not matched to a gene: 10. CDR1 is DFQATT and CDR2 is SNEGSKA in the germline V gene (reference sequence). The CDR3 length is 14 residues. CDR3 amino acids: CSALSGSLFYEQYF. The CDR3 nucleotides are TGCAGTGCCCTGAGCGGGAGCCTTTTCTACGAGCAGTACTTC.

This clonotype was counted between two and nine times. The chain links TRBV18 to TRBJ2-1, with D tentatively TRBD2 (6 bases). V lost 3 bases and J lost 15, with 18 bases in between. The CDR3 runs 13 residues. Germline V gene data show CDR1 as KGHSH and CDR2 as LQKENI. CDR3 sequence (DNA): TGTGCCAGCTCACCCGCCTCACTAGCTGGATGGTTCTTC. Translation: CASSPASLAGWFF.

This clonotype appeared a few times. The chain's CDR3 is CASSVGPSGAGETQYF. DNA for the CDR3: TGTGCCAGCAGCGTCGGACCAAGCGGGGCCGGGGAGACCCAGTACTTC. The rearrangement links TRBV9 to TRBJ2-5; the match to TRBD2 covers 7 bases. Trimming removed 2 bases from V and 5 bases from J; junction bases left unmatched: 12. Germline V lookup: CDR1 SGDLS, CDR2 YYNGEE. The CDR3 is 16 residues long.

Comment on this clonotype: The junction and the germline gene differ at one end; a read error may be behind it. This rearrangement joins TRBV7-2 to TRBJ2-3, with TRBD2 identical over 13 bases. The CDR3 extends over 16 amino acids. Germline V gene lookup returns CDR1 SGHTA and CDR2 FQGNSA. In DNA, the CDR3 is TGCGCCAGCAGCTTGGGACTAGCGGGAATCACAGATACGCAGTATTTT. Translating gives CASSLGLAGITDTQYF. Full variable domain (remainder filled in from reference TRBV7-2 and TRBJ2-3): GAGVSQSPSNKVTEKGKDVELRCDPISGHTALYWYRQSLGQGLEFLIYFQGNSAPDKSGLPSDRFSAERTGGSVSTLTIQRTQQEDSAVYLCASSLGLAGITDTQYFGPGTRLTVL.

This clonotype was detected once. V and J are TRBV20-1 and TRBJ2-7, with 10 bases matching TRBD2. Trimming cost V 3 bases and J 5 bases; bases outside gene matches: 16. The CDR3 totals 17 residues. CDR1 is DFQATT, CDR2 SNEGSKA, per germline (reference sequence). For the CDR3, the DNA is TGCAGTGCTAGTGGAGCGGGGGGGTTCTCAAGAGTTGACGAGCAGTACTTC. It encodes CSASGAGGFSRVDEQYF.

The chain recombines TRBV20-1 with TRBJ1-5, with D tentatively TRBD1 (5 bases). Germline CDR1 DFQATT, CDR2 SNEGSKA (reference sequence). The CDR3 spans 13 residues. Trimming left V 6 bases short and J 2 bases short, with 11 bases between. The CDR3 region has the DNA TGCAGTGCCACCGACAGCCGCAATCAGCCCCAGCATTTT. This gives the protein CSATDSRNQPQHF.

CDR3 in amino acids: CSATSSGIQETQYF. The CDR3 nucleotides are TGCAGTGCTACCTCTAGCGGGATCCAAGAGACCCAGTACTTC. This rearrangement joins TRBV20-1 to TRBJ2-5; 9 positions agree with TRBD2. The CDR3 totals 14 residues. The trim removed 4 bases at V and 1 base at J, leaving 4 bases unmatched. CDR1 is DFQATT and CDR2 is SNEGSKA in the germline V gene (reference sequence).

A few counts support this clonotype. The rearrangement links TRBV7-2 to TRBJ2-3, with TRBD2 as a possible D gene (6 bases). Germline V gene sequence: CDR1 SGHTA, CDR2 FQGNSA. V was clipped by 8 bases and J by 0 bases, with 6 bases between them. This CDR3 comprises 12 residues. The CDR3 protein is CASGRSTDTQYF. The CDR3 DNA reads TGTGCCAGCGGGAGGAGCACAGATACGCAGTATTTT.

The rearrangement uses TRBV20-1 and TRBJ1-5; 10 bases are shared with TRBD1. Germline V gene lookup returns CDR1 DFQATT and CDR2 SNEGSKA (reference sequence). J gave up 6 bases and V 2 bases, and 4 bases lay outside the gene matches. The CDR3 has 14 amino acids. For the CDR3, the DNA is TGCAGTGCTAGATCAGGGACAGGGGTTCAGCCCCAGCATTTT. Translated: CSARSGTGVQPQHF.

The chain combines TRBV11-2 with TRBJ2-3; TRBD2 matches at 8 bases. Germline V gene data show CDR1 as SGHAT and CDR2 as FQNNGV. Losses at the gene ends were 5 bases for V and 0 bases for J; bases not matched to a gene: 4. CDR3 length equals 15 residues. The CDR3 here is CASSRAGVSTDTQYF. The CDR3 region has the DNA TGTGCCAGCAGCCGAGCGGGAGTCAGCACAGATACGCAGTATTTT.

The V and J genes are TRBV6-5 and TRBJ2-1; tentative D call: TRBD2 (6 bases). The CDR3 length is 16 residues. CDR1 is MNHEY, CDR2 SVGAGI, per germline. The V end was cut by 1 base, the J end by 5 bases, with 15 bases between. The CDR3 DNA is TGTGCCAGCAGTTACTTCGGGACTCCCGGCCACAATGAGCAGTTCTTC. It yields the protein CASSYFGTPGHNEQFF.

This chain links TRBV7-8 with TRBJ2-1, with 8 bases that match TRBD2. The CDR3 is 15 amino acids. Looked up from germline, CDR1 is SGHVS and CDR2 is FQNEAQ. After removal of 2 bases from V and 6 bases from J, the junction contained 6 bases not matched to a gene. CDR3 DNA: TGTGCCAGCAGCTTACGGGGGGGCGTTCTCAATGAGCAGTTCTTC. This encodes CASSLRGGVLNEQFF.

This clonotype was seen more than once but under ten times. The chain joins TRBV2 to TRBJ1-1; D is perhaps TRBD1 (6 bases). CDR3 length equals 13 residues. Trimming took off 7 bases at V and 4 bases at J, with 13 bases between the two ends. Per the germline V gene, CDR1 is SNHLY and CDR2 is FYNNEI. CDR3 residues: CASNPDRSTEAFF. As DNA, the CDR3 is TGTGCCAGCAATCCAGACAGGAGCACTGAAGCTTTCTTT. Combining the CDR3 with reference TRBV2 and TRBJ1-1 gives the whole variable domain EPEVTQTPSHQVTQMGQEVILRCVPISNHLYFYWYRQILGQKVEFLVSFYNNEISEKSEIFDDQFSVERPDGSNFTLKIRSTKLEDSAMYFCASNPDRSTEAFFGQGTRLTVV.

A word on this clonotype: This could be a read error, since a much larger clone is one nucleotide away. The chain is built from TRBV5-1 and TRBJ2-7, with 8 bases lining up with TRBD2. The trim removed 4 bases at V and 1 base at J, leaving 10 bases unmatched. The germline V gene has CDR1 SGHRS and CDR2 YFSETQ. The CDR3 is made up of 16 amino acids. CDR3 amino acids: CASSPGSSGVSYEQYF. The CDR3 region has the DNA TGCGCCAGCAGCCCAGGGAGTAGCGGGGTATCCTACGAGCAGTACTTC.

This clonotype was seen at least ten times. V gene TRBV10-3 combines with J gene TRBJ2-3; 7 bases are a match to TRBD2. The CDR3 loop spans 13 amino acids. The germline gives CDR1 ENHRY, CDR2 SYGVKD. V gave up 4 bases and J gave up 3 bases; unmatched junction bases: 1. The CDR3 loop reads CAISGTSTDTQYF. CDR3 sequence (DNA): TGTGCCATCAGTGGGACTAGTACAGATACGCAGTATTTT.

The rearrangement uses TRBV24-1 and TRBJ1-2; D uncertain. V was cut by 4 bases and J by 1 base, with 9 bases left in between. This CDR3 region has 14 residues. The germline gives CDR1 KGHDR, CDR2 SFDVKD. CDR3 loop: CATSDARINYGYTF. CDR3 coding DNA: TGTGCCACCAGTGACGCTAGGATTAACTATGGCTACACCTTC.

This clonotype was counted a few times. The chain links TRBV20-1 to TRBJ1-2, with D hard to call. This CDR3 comprises 11 residues. V was clipped by 3 bases and J by 8 bases, with 10 bases between them. In germline, CDR1 is DFQATT, CDR2 SNEGSKA (reference sequence). The chain's CDR3 is CSARSARGYTF. CDR3 in DNA: TGCAGTGCTAGGTCCGCAAGGGGCTACACCTTC.

The chain carries TRBV18 and TRBJ2-1, with D possibly TRBD2 on 5 matching bases. The V end was cut by 3 bases, the J end by 0 bases, with 12 bases between. The CDR3 consists of 16 residues. Germline CDR1 and CDR2: KGHSH and LQKENI. The CDR3 is CASSPFSGSSYNEQFF. In DNA form, the CDR3 reads TGTGCCAGCTCACCGTTTTCGGGGTCCTCCTACAATGAGCAGTTCTTC.